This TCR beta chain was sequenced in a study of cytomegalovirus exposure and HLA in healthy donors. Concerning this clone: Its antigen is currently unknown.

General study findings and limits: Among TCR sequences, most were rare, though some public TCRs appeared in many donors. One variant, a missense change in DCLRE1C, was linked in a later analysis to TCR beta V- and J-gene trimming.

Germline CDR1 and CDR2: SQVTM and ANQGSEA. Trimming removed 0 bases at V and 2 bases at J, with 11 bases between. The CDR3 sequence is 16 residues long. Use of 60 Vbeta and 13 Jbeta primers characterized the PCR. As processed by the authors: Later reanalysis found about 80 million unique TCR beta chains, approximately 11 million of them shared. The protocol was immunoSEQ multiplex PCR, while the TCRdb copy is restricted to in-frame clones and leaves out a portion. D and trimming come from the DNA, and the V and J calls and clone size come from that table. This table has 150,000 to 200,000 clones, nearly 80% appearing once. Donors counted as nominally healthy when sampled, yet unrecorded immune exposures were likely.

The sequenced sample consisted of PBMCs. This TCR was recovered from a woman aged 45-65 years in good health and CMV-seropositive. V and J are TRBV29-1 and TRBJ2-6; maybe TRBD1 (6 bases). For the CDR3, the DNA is TGCAGCGTTGAAGATCCAGGGGCCACTGGGGCCAACGTCCTGACTTTC. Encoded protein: CSVEDPGATGANVLTF.